The 20 T cell receptor beta chains given below trace back to one sample, sequenced in a study of blood T cell repertoires in COVID-19. This table comes from immunoSEQ multiplex PCR, and its TCRdb copy is limited to in-frame clones, with some not included. The sample has about 190,000 clones; 88% are singletons. What was sequenced was peripheral blood. The receptor source for this set is a man in his forties or fifties with active or convalescent COVID-19.

The chain carries TRBV12-3 or TRBV12-4 and TRBJ1-2; D is uncertain. CDR3 size: 12 residues. Trimming removed 3 bases at V and 3 bases at J, with 5 bases between. The CDR3 spells CASSLADYGYTF. In DNA, the CDR3 is TGTGCCAGCAGTTTGGCCGACTATGGCTACACCTTC.

V and J are TRBV7-9 and TRBJ2-5, with a weak D call TRBD2 (6 bases). Germline V gives CDR1 SEHNR, CDR2 FQNEAQ (reference sequence). Trimming removed 0 bases from V and 2 bases from J, with 13 bases in between. CDR3 length: 16 amino acids. The CDR3 nucleotides are TGTGCCAGCAGCTTAGCGCATCGGGGGAATCAAGAGACCCAGTACTTC. This codes for CASSLAHRGNQETQYF. Full variable domain (outside the CDR3, taken from reference TRBV7-9 and TRBJ2-5): DTGVSQNPRHKITKRGQNVTFRCDPISEHNRLYWYRQTLGQGPEFLTYFQNEAQLEKSRLLSDRFSAERPKGSFSTLEIQRTEQGDSAMYLCASSLAHRGNQETQYFGPGTRLLVL.

V gene TRBV9 combines with J gene TRBJ1-2; D is unresolved. The length of the CDR3 is 14 residues. The germline V gene encodes CDR1 SGDLS and CDR2 YYNGEE. V was shortened by 1 base and J by 2 bases, with 9 bases between the two germline ends. In DNA, the CDR3 is TGTGCCAGCAGCGTAAGTAAGGAGAACTATGGCTACACCTTC. Translating it yields CASSVSKENYGYTF.

CDR3: CASSIPSGGAGDTQYF. CDR3 DNA: TGTGCCAGTAGTATCCCTAGCGGGGGGGCCGGAGATACGCAGTATTTT. This chain links TRBV19 with TRBJ2-3; the match to TRBD2 covers 12 bases. CDR1 is LNHDA and CDR2 is SQIVND in the germline V gene (reference sequence). V gave up 3 bases and J gave up 5 bases; unmatched junction bases: 6. This CDR3 has 16 amino acids.

The chain couples TRBV7-2 to TRBJ2-1, with 16 bases matching TRBD2. The CDR3 consists of 18 residues. V shed 6 bases, J shed 4 bases, and the junction held 9 bases outside the gene matches. The germline gives CDR1 SGHTA, CDR2 FQGNSA. CDR3 sequence reads: CASSGTSGGALSYNEQFF. CDR3 coding DNA: TGTGCCAGCAGTGGGACTAGCGGGGGGGCTTTGTCTTACAATGAGCAGTTCTTC. Using reference TRBV7-2 and TRBJ2-1 for the parts outside the CDR3, the full variable domain is GAGVSQSPSNKVTEKGKDVELRCDPISGHTALYWYRQSLGQGLEFLIYFQGNSAPDKSGLPSDRFSAERTGGSVSTLTIQRTQQEDSAVYLCASSGTSGGALSYNEQFFGPGTRLTVL.

This sequence joins TRBV7-9 and TRBJ1-1, with TRBD1 identical over 7 bases. The germline gives CDR1 SEHNR, CDR2 FQNEAQ (reference sequence). CDR3 size: 14 residues. V was clipped by 6 bases and J by 8 bases; unmatched bases: 12. This chain's CDR3 is CASSLGQVILEAFF. As DNA, the CDR3 is TGTGCCAGCAGTCTCGGACAGGTCATTCTCGAAGCTTTCTTT.

This clone was seen just once. The chain couples TRBV5-1 to TRBJ2-2; perhaps TRBD1 as D (5 bases). The CDR3 has 14 amino acids. CDR1 is SGHRS, CDR2 YFSETQ, per germline. V was shortened by 4 bases and J by 4 bases, with 11 bases between the two germline ends. The CDR3 loop is CASSLTVLTGELFF. CDR3 bases: TGCGCCAGCAGCCTGACAGTACTCACCGGGGAGCTGTTTTTT.

The chain combines TRBV10-3 with TRBJ2-7; 12 bases align to TRBD1. The CDR3 sequence is 15 residues long. CDR1 ENHRY and CDR2 SYGVKD come from the germline V gene. Losses at the gene ends were 6 bases for V and 6 bases for J; bases not matched to a gene: 9. The CDR3 loop reads CAIRDPGQGAGEQYF. In nucleotides, the CDR3 is TGTGCCATCAGGGACCCGGGACAGGGGGCAGGCGAGCAGTACTTC.

This clone was detected only once. The rearrangement uses TRBV12-5 and TRBJ1-3; 7 bases match TRBD1. The CDR3 spans 16 residues. V dropped 4 bases and J dropped 0; count of bases not matched to a gene: 6. Germline V gives CDR1 LGHNT, CDR2 FRNRAP. CDR3 in amino acids: CASGSGQVNSGNTIYF. CDR3 nucleotide sequence: TGTGCTAGTGGTTCTGGACAGGTCAACTCTGGAAACACCATATATTTT.

The chain is built from TRBV7-8 and TRBJ1-4, with a possible D match to TRBD1 (6 bases). The V end lost 5 bases, the J end lost 8 bases, and 21 bases lay between the germline ends. The CDR3 contains 16 residues. Germline V gene sequence: CDR1 SGHVS, CDR2 FQNEAQ. The CDR3, as DNA: TGTGCCAGCAGCCTGATTTTAGAGACAGGCGGCGAAAAACTGTTTTTT. Its protein product is CASSLILETGGEKLFF.

This clone was counted only a few times. CDR3 amino acids: CASSSFSMSYTF. The CDR3 DNA sequence: TGTGCCAGCAGTTCCTTTTCTATGAGCTACACCTTC. This sequence joins TRBV28 and TRBJ1-2; D is unclear. Between the trimmed V and J ends, which lost 4 bases and 9 bases, there was a span of 12 bases. Germline loops: CDR1 MDHEN, CDR2 SYDVKM. The CDR3 runs 12 residues.

V gene TRBV6-1 combines with J gene TRBJ1-5, with D perhaps matching TRBD1 (5 bases). This CDR3 is 14 amino acids long. Germline values: CDR1 MNHNS, CDR2 SASEGT. Trimming left V 5 bases short and J 5 bases short, with 13 bases between. This CDR3 reads CASSPWGTDQPQHF. As DNA, the CDR3 is TGTGCCAGCAGTCCTTGGGGCACGGATCAGCCCCAGCATTTT.

This rearrangement joins TRBV29-1 to TRBJ2-6; the match to TRBD1 covers 9 bases. Germline trimming cut 6 bases from V and 4 bases from J; bases unmatched to any gene: 4. This CDR3 comprises 14 residues. CDR1 and CDR2 from the germline V gene are SQVTM and ANQGSEA. The CDR3 loop reads CSVRQGVGANVLTF. The CDR3 DNA reads as TGCAGCGTCCGACAGGGGGTAGGGGCCAACGTCCTGACTTTC.

This clone was detected only once. The chain has TRBV5-6 and TRBJ2-7; D is unclear. The germline V gene encodes CDR1 SGHDT and CDR2 YYEEEE. This CDR3 has 11 amino acids. The germline V and J ends were trimmed by 2 bases and 5 bases, with 5 bases remaining between them. The CDR3 DNA sequence: TGTGCCAGCAGCTTCACTCACGAGCAGTACTTC. Amino acid sequence: CASSFTHEQYF.

The chain combines TRBV2 with TRBJ1-5, with 7 nucleotides matching TRBD1. Losses at the gene ends were 5 bases for V and 2 bases for J; bases not matched to a gene: 12. There are 17 residues in the CDR3. The germline V gene encodes CDR1 SNHLY and CDR2 FYNNEI. CDR3 sequence: CASSPLGRGEGNQPQHF. Here the CDR3 DNA reads TGTGCCAGCAGTCCTCTCGGCAGGGGGGAAGGCAATCAGCCCCAGCATTTT.

V gene TRBV27 combines with J gene TRBJ2-3, with 10 bases lining up with TRBD2. Germline trimming cut 4 bases from V and 5 bases from J; bases unmatched to any gene: 6. The germline CDR1 and CDR2 sequences are MNHEY and SMNVEV (reference sequence). The CDR3 is 15 residues long. CDR3 in amino acids: CASSWEREGRDTQYF. The CDR3 nucleotides are TGTGCCAGCAGTTGGGAGCGGGAGGGCCGAGATACGCAGTATTTT.

The chain links TRBV2 to TRBJ2-2; possible D gene TRBD1, 6 bases. The ends were cut back, 6 bases at V and 0 bases at J, with 11 bases in the middle. CDR3 length: 15 residues. The germline V gene encodes CDR1 SNHLY and CDR2 FYNNEI. In DNA form, the CDR3 reads TGTGCCAGCAGCGCGGACAGACCGAACACCGGGGAGCTGTTTTTT. Its translation is CASSADRPNTGELFF. Full variable domain (outside the CDR3, taken from reference TRBV2 and TRBJ2-2): EPEVTQTPSHQVTQMGQEVILRCVPISNHLYFYWYRQILGQKVEFLVSFYNNEISEKSEIFDDQFSVERPDGSNFTLKIRSTKLEDSAMYFCASSADRPNTGELFFGEGSRLTVL.

This sequence joins TRBV6-6 and TRBJ2-1; a weak D match, TRBD1 (7 bases). V was cut by 5 bases and J by 7 bases, with 18 bases left in between. CDR3 length: 15 residues. Germline V lookup: CDR1 MNHNY, CDR2 SVGAGI (reference sequence). CDR3 region: CASSTDREAWNEQFF. CDR3 bases: TGTGCCAGCAGTACCGACAGGGAGGCGTGGAATGAGCAGTTCTTC.

CDR3 DNA: TGTGCCAGCAGGGATTCCGGGACAGGGAAAGGCTACACCTTC. Translated: CASRDSGTGKGYTF. This chain links TRBV6-5 with TRBJ1-2; 9 bases line up with TRBD1. Germline V gene sequence: CDR1 MNHEY, CDR2 SVGAGI. The V segment lost 6 bases and the J segment 8 bases; nucleotides outside the gene matches: 10. CDR3 length: 14 residues.

The V and J genes are TRBV15 and TRBJ1-4; unclear D gene. The CDR3 totals 15 residues. Germline CDR1 is LNHNV and CDR2 is YYDKDF (reference sequence). V lost 3 bases to trimming and J lost 7 bases, with 15 bases between them. CDR3 nucleotide sequence: TGTGCCACCAGCAGTATAGGGAGGAAAGCTGAAAAACTGTTTTTT. This sequence encodes CATSSIGRKAEKLFF.